Listed below are T cell receptor beta chains from one sample, sequenced in a study of vaccination effects on CD4 cells after COVID-19. Sequenced by immunoSEQ multiplex PCR; TCRdb stores in-frame clones only, minus some. The repertoire holds tens of thousands of clones, with roughly 80% as singletons. These receptors' targets are unknown. The sequenced sample was CD4+ T cells from PBMCs cultured without peptide, obtained before COVID-19 vaccination. These receptors all stem from a human donor who received a COVID-19 vaccine. Both conserved end residues are part of each CDR3.

V	length	J	CDR3
TRBV18	17	TRBJ1-3	CASSPQTSGGGGNTIYF
TRBV7-3	16	TRBJ2-6	CASSLTFSSGANVLTF
TRBV9	11	TRBJ1-2	CASSSRGGYTF
TRBV30	11	TRBJ1-2	CARRANYGYTF
TRBV5-1	15	TRBJ2-6	CASSHTRSGANVLTF
TRBV24-1	16	TRBJ2-1	CATSDLRGGIYNEQFF
TRBV7-3	13	TRBJ1-1	CASSSSSVGEAFF
TRBV2	16	TRBJ1-2	CASSDRTLGLHYGYTF
TRBV10-2	13	TRBJ1-3	CASTWDSGNTIYF
TRBV29-1	14	TRBJ2-5	CSARQGRLGETQYF
TRBV6-5	14	TRBJ2-3	CASDERRGGDTQYF